The present TCR beta chain was sequenced within a study of regulatory T cells in long-lasting Graves disease. CDR1 is SEHNR, CDR2 FQNEAQ, per germline (reference sequence). V lost 2 bases to trimming and J lost 2 bases; unmatched junction nucleotides: 4. The CDR3 contains 15 residues. Time point specified: newly diagnosed GD, antithyroid drugs for less than 3 months. TCR sequences were obtained from RNA taken from PBMCs. Through Arm-PCR of CDR3 regions and iRepertoire HTBI primers, TCR beta libraries were built. TCRdb ran MiXCR on the multiplex PCR reads and lists one entry per CDR3 protein. The sample lists around 400,000 distinct CDR3 sequences, roughly 15% seen once, with over 20% in the top ten.

This clonotype was obtained from a female donor with Graves disease. The chain combines TRBV7-9 with TRBJ2-3, with 7 positions matching TRBD1. This material consisted of peripheral blood mononuclear cells (PBMCs), taken at new diagnosis, from a patient treated with antithyroid drugs. The CDR3 region has the DNA TGTGCCAGCAGCTTATACAGGGGAGACACAGATACGCAGTATTTT. Encoded protein: CASSLYRGDTDTQYF.